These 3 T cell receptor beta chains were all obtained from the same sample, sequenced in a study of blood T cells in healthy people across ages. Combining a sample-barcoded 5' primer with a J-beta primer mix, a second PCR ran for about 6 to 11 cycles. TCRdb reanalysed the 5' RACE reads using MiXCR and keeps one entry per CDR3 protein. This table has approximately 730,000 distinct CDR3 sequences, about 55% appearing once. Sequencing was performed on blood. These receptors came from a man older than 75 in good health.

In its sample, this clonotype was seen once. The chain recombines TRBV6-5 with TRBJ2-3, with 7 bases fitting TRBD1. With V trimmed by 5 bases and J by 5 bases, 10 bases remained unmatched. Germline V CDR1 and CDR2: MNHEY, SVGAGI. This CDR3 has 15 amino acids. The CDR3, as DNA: TGTGCCAGCAGTGCCCACAGGGGTCGGGGAGATACGCAGTATTTT. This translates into CASSAHRGRGDTQYF.

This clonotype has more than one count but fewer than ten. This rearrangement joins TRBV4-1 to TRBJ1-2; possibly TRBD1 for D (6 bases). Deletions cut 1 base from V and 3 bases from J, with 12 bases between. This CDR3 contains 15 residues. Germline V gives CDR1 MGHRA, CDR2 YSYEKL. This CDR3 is CASSQVRQAYYGYTF. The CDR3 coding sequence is TGCGCCAGCAGCCAAGTAAGACAGGCCTACTATGGCTACACCTTC.

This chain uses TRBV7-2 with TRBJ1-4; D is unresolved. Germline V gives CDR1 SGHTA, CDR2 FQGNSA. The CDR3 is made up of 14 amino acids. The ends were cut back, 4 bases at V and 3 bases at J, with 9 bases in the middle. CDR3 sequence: CASSYSGANEKLFF. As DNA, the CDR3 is TGTGCCAGCAGCTACTCCGGGGCTAATGAAAAACTGTTTTTT.